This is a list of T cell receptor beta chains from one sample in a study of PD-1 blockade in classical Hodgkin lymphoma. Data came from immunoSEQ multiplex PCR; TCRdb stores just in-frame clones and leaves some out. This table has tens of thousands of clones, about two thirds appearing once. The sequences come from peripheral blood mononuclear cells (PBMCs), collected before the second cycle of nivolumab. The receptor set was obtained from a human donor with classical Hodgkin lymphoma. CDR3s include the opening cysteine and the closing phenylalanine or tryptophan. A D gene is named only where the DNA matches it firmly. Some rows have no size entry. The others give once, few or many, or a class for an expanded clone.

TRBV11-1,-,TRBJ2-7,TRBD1,TGTGCCAGCAGCTTTAGACCCCCTCTCGGACAGGGCTACGAGCAGTACTTC,CASSFRPPLGQGYEQYF
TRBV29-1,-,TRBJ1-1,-,TGCAGCGTCGAACTACAAGGGAACACTGAAGCTTTCTTT,CSVELQGNTEAFF
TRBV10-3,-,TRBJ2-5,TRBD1,TGTGCCATCAGTGGATGGGACAGCTCAATGACCCAGTACTTC,CAISGWDSSMTQYF
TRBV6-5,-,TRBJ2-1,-,TGTGCCAGCAGTTTGAGGACACAAATCGCTGAGCAGTTCTTC,CASSLRTQIAEQFF
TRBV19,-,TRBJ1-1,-,TGTGCCAGTCCAGATTATGGCACTGAAGCTTTCTTT,CASPDYGTEAFF
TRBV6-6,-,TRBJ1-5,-,TGTGCCAGCAGGGGGGACACGAATCAGCCCCAGCATTTT,CASRGDTNQPQHF
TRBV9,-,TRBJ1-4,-,TGTGCCAGCAGCGTAGCTGGGGCGGGGGAAAAACTGTTTTTT,CASSVAGAGEKLFF
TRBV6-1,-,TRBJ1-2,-,TGTGCCAGCAGCACAGGGAACGGGGGGTATGGCTACACCTTC,CASSTGNGGYGYTF
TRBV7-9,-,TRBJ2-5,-,TGTGCCAGCGGAGGGGGTGGAGAGACCCAGTACTTC,CASGGGGETQYF
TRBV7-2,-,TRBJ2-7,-,TGTGCCAGCAGCTTAGGATGGGGGAGCTACGAGCAGTACTTC,CASSLGWGSYEQYF
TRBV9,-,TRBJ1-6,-,TGTGCCAGCAGCGTAGATCACTATTCACCCCTCCACTTT,CASSVDHYSPLHF
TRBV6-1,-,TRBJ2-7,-,TGTGCCAGCAGTCGAAGACAGCAGGCCTACGAGCAGTACTTC,CASSRRQQAYEQYF
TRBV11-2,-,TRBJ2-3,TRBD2,TGTGCCAGCAGCTCCCATCGCGGGAGAGATACGCAGTATTTT,CASSSHRGRDTQYF
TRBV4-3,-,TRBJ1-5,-,TGCGCCAGCAGCCAAGACCAAAATCGGCCCCAGCATTTT,CASSQDQNRPQHF
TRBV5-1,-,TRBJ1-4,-,TGCGCCAGCAGCCCTCGGACAGTCAATGAAAAACTGTTTTTT,CASSPRTVNEKLFF
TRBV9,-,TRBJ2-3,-,TGTGCCAGCAGCGTAGAGGCAGGGGCGAGCACAGATACGCAGTATTTT,CASSVEAGASTDTQYF
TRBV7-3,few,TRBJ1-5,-,TGTGCCAGCAGTTCCGGGCCGGGCCAGCCCCAGCATTTT,CASSSGPGQPQHF
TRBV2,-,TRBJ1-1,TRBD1,TGTGCCAGCAGGCTGACAGGGTTGAACACTGAAGCTTTCTTT,CASRLTGLNTEAFF
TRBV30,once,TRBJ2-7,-,TGTGCCTGGAGTGAGGGGGCCTACGAGCAGTACTTC,CAWSEGAYEQYF
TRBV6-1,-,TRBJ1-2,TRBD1,TGTGCCAGCAGTGTGGGACAGGGGAACTATGGCTACACCTTC,CASSVGQGNYGYTF
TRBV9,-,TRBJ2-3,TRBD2,TGTGCCAGCAGCGTAGTTAGCGGGAGAACAGATACGCAGTATTTT,CASSVVSGRTDTQYF
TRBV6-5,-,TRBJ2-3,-,TGTGCCAGCAGTCCCGCGCATCGCACAGATACGCAGTATTTT,CASSPAHRTDTQYF
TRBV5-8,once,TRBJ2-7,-,TGTGCCAGCAGCCCCTATCGGTACGAGCAGTACTTC,CASSPYRYEQYF
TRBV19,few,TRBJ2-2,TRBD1,TGTGCCAGTAGAGGGGGACAGGGATTCACCGGGGAGCTGTTTTTT,CASRGGQGFTGELFF
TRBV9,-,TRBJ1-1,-,TGTGCCAGCAGCCCCCGCCCCCTGACTGAAGCTTTCTTT,CASSPRPLTEAFF